This T cell receptor (beta chain) stems from a study of shared T cell receptors in the human thymus. Produced via immunoSEQ multiplex PCR; TCRdb's table is partial and in-frame only. Of about 380,000 clones in the sample, about 95% were seen once. The germline V gene has CDR1 SEHNR and CDR2 FQNEAQ (reference sequence). The length of the CDR3 is 14 residues. Between the trimmed V and J ends, which lost 3 bases and 9 bases, there was a span of 17 bases. Sequencing used thymocytes. J is TRBJ2-5 and V is TRBV7-9; a possible D gene is TRBD1 (6 bases). The receptor's source is a human donor. CDR3 DNA: TGTGCCAGCAGCTTCGCAGGGGACCTAAAGGCCCAGTACTTC. It specifies CASSFAGDLKAQYF.